There are a few counts of the clone carrying this TCR beta chain. Its antigen is still unknown. The sample comes from a study of beta chain features in type 1 diabetes. The CDR3 covers 12 residues. Trimming shortened V by 3 bases and J by 9 bases, and 9 bases separated the two germline ends. Germline-derived CDR1 and CDR2 are ENHRY and SYGVKD. The entirety of the isolated RNA underwent reverse transcription, so expressed TCRB transcripts were sequenced. Some clones are missing from TCRdb's copy, which holds only in-frame ones; the method was immunoSEQ multiplex PCR. The table records 810,000 or so clones, about a sixth of them present only once. Study results and caveats: At VDJ recombination sites, type 1 diabetes patients had fewer insertions and more deleted nucleotides.

The chain uses TRBV10-3 and TRBJ2-1; tentative D call: TRBD1 (5 bases). Sequencing input: naive CD4+ T cells from blood. The sequence came from a woman aged 18-29 years in good health. This CDR3 reads CAISERQGEQFF. The CDR3 coding sequence is TGTGCCATCAGTGAACGGCAGGGTGAGCAGTTCTTC.